This T cell receptor (beta chain) appears in the sequencing data of a study of cytomegalovirus exposure and HLA in healthy donors. Comment on this clone: Its antigen is unknown.

The primer mix had 60 Vbeta and 13 Jbeta primers. The data were produced by immunoSEQ multiplex PCR, yet TCRdb's version contains in-frame clones alone and is incomplete. The repertoire has approximately 85,000 clones, about three fifths of them found once; the top ten carry 5.5%. General study results and limits: Per a prior analysis, the majority of TCR beta V segments were productive roughly 90% or roughly 30% of the time.

Germline V gene data show CDR1 as SEHNR and CDR2 as FQNEAQ (reference sequence). CDR3 length: 12 residues. This receptor was taken from a woman in her 30s in good health and CMV-seropositive. The V and J genes are TRBV7-9 and TRBJ2-2; D is undetermined. The sequencing input was PBMCs. The CDR3 nucleotides are TGTTCCACCATCTACCACACCGGGGAGCTGTTTTTT. Translation gives CSTIYHTGELFF.